The clone carrying this T cell receptor (beta chain) was detected ten times or more. Its antigen is currently unknown. After constant-region reverse-primer amplification, full-length variable regions underwent semi-nested PCR with Nested Universal Primer A. A single record per CDR3 protein comes from TCRdb applying MiXCR to the 5' RACE reads. The profile shows about 47,000 distinct CDR3 sequences, 28% of them singletons. CD25-based Treg depletion was applied to purified naive CD4+ T cells. Broader study findings: Tumor Treg TCRs overlapped most with tumor naive CD4+ cells. In terms of TCR gene usage, tumor memory CD4+ T cells clustered together with blood and lymph node memory CD4+ cells, as well as with lymph node naive CD4+ cells.

The germline V gene has CDR1 DFQATT and CDR2 SNEGSKA (reference sequence). V lost 3 bases, J lost 4 bases, and 12 bases stayed unmatched. This CDR3 is built from 16 residues. The sample taken for sequencing was naive CD4+ T cells sorted from blood. Subset denoted: naive CD4+ T cells, CD4+CD45RA+CD25-. The chain is built from TRBV20-1 and TRBJ1-5; 7 positions agree with TRBD1. The clonotype originates from a female donor with breast cancer. The CDR3 region is CSASQPGQSSNQPQHF. The CDR3 coding sequence is TGCAGTGCTAGTCAACCGGGACAGAGTTCAAATCAGCCCCAGCATTTT.